Listed here are 31 T cell receptor beta chains from one sample, sequenced in a study of neurological immune-mediated disorders. TCRdb re-derived calls from the 5' RACE reads in MiXCR, one entry per CDR3 protein. The sample lists approximately 39,000 distinct CDR3 sequences, 6.5% to 8.5% occurring once. Material for sequencing was CD4+ T cells from blood. All receptors come from a man aged 45 to 65 in good health.

The table lists this clonotype with many counts. This chain links TRBV25-1 with TRBJ2-3, with 11 bases lining up with TRBD2. V lost 4 bases to trimming and J lost 0 bases; unmatched junction nucleotides: 6. The CDR3 loop spans 17 amino acids. Germline CDR1 MGHDK, CDR2 SYGVNS. The CDR3 loop is CASSGLAGGPSTDTQYF. The CDR3 DNA reads TGTGCCAGCAGTGGGCTAGCGGGAGGTCCTAGCACAGATACGCAGTATTTT.

This chain joins TRBV5-4 and TRBJ1-6; weak D call: TRBD1 (5 bases). Trimming took 4 bases from V and 4 from J, leaving 12 bases between them. CDR3 length equals 15 residues. Germline V gives CDR1 SGHNT, CDR2 YYREEE (reference sequence). CDR3: CASSQFGGYNSPLHF. In DNA form, the CDR3 reads TGTGCCAGCAGCCAGTTCGGGGGGTATAATTCACCCCTCCACTTT.

In this sample, this clonotype turned up many times. The chain uses TRBV28 and TRBJ2-3; 14 bases fit TRBD2. Germline CDR1 reads MDHEN; CDR2 reads SYDVKM. The CDR3 is made up of 16 amino acids. The V gene end was trimmed by 6 bases and the J gene end by 8 bases; junction bases not matched to a gene: 10. The CDR3 reads CASSSPRLAGGRTQYF. In nucleotides, the CDR3 is TGTGCCAGCAGCAGCCCCCGACTAGCGGGAGGGCGTACGCAGTATTTT.

This clonotype appeared a few times. The chain employs TRBV9 and TRBJ2-1, with D maybe TRBD2 (5 bases). Germline V gives CDR1 SGDLS, CDR2 YYNGEE. With 3 bases removed from V and 10 bases from J, the gap between germline ends came to 14 bases. The CDR3 extends over 13 amino acids. The CDR3 coding sequence is TGTGCCAGCAGCGGTAGAGGGTCGTGGGAGCAGTTCTTC. Amino acid sequence: CASSGRGSWEQFF.

This clonotype was detected many times. J is TRBJ2-3 and V is TRBV20-1, with D unresolved. CDR1 and CDR2 (germline): DFQATT, SNEGSKA (reference sequence). The CDR3 loop spans 15 amino acids. V lost 1 base and J lost 7, with 18 bases in between. This CDR3 is CSARAPQAIPYTQYF. The CDR3 DNA sequence: TGCAGTGCTAGAGCCCCCCAGGCGATTCCGTATACGCAGTATTTT.

In its sample, this clonotype was seen many times. The V gene is TRBV15, the J gene TRBJ1-5; 9 bases match TRBD1. In germline, CDR1 is LNHNV, CDR2 YYDKDF (reference sequence). The length of the CDR3 is 15 residues. Losses at the gene ends were 9 bases for V and 0 bases for J; bases not matched to a gene: 6. In DNA, the CDR3 is TGTGCCACTGGGGGACAGGGACATAGCAATCAGCCCCAGCATTTT. It yields the protein CATGGQGHSNQPQHF.

This clonotype occurred many times. The chain has TRBV3-1 and TRBJ1-1, with 7 bases fitting TRBD1. The CDR3 runs to 14 residues. Germline trimming cut 3 bases from V and 4 bases from J; bases unmatched to any gene: 5. Germline-derived CDR1 and CDR2 are LGHDT and YNNKEL (reference sequence). The CDR3 nucleotides read TGTGCCAGCAGCCAGACAGGGTTGGTCACTGAAGCTTTCTTT. Protein sequence: CASSQTGLVTEAFF.

This clonotype appeared a few times. The V gene is TRBV7-2, the J gene TRBJ2-2; 11 bases fit TRBD1. This CDR3 is built from 16 residues. The V and J ends lost 4 bases and 4 bases, in that order; junction bases with no gene match: 5. CDR1 and CDR2 (germline): SGHTA, FQGNSA. CDR3 region: CASSWWTGGVTGELFF. CDR3 nucleotides: TGTGCCAGCAGCTGGTGGACAGGGGGCGTCACCGGGGAGCTGTTTTTT.

This clonotype was seen only a few times. CDR3 in DNA: TGTGCCAGCAGCTTAGACGGGAGCTCCTACAATGAGCAGTTCTTC. Translated, it gives CASSLDGSSYNEQFF. The V gene is TRBV7-6, the J gene TRBJ2-1; tentative D call: TRBD2 (6 bases). With 1 base removed from V and 0 bases from J, the gap between germline ends came to 7 bases. The germline CDR1 and CDR2 sequences are SGHVS and FNYEAQ. CDR3 length: 15 residues.

This clonotype was recorded at least ten times. V gene TRBV7-9 combines with J gene TRBJ2-3, with a weak D call TRBD2 (6 bases). The CDR3 covers 15 residues. In germline, CDR1 is SEHNR, CDR2 FQNEAQ (reference sequence). V lost 6 bases, J lost 3 bases, and 16 bases lay in between. CDR3 in amino acids: CASSPWAGITDTQYF. The CDR3 DNA is TGTGCCAGCAGTCCGTGGGCGGGAATAACAGATACGCAGTATTTT.

This clonotype was seen ten or more times. The rearrangement uses TRBV29-1 and TRBJ2-7, with 9 nucleotides matching TRBD1. This CDR3 is built from 13 residues. With V trimmed by 4 bases and J by 5 bases, 6 bases remained unmatched. In germline, CDR1 is SQVTM, CDR2 ANQGSEA. As DNA, the CDR3 is TGCAGCGTTGCCGGGACAGGGCTGGACGAGCAGTACTTC. This codes for CSVAGTGLDEQYF.

This clonotype appeared many times. The chain combines TRBV20-1 with TRBJ1-5, with D possibly being TRBD1 (6 bases). The CDR3 loop spans 15 amino acids. CDR1 and CDR2 from the germline V gene are DFQATT and SNEGSKA (reference sequence). Trimming cost V 3 bases and J 4 bases, with 16 bases left between them. The CDR3 is CSASAVAGVNQPQHF. The CDR3 DNA reads as TGCAGTGCTAGCGCGGTCGCAGGGGTGAATCAGCCCCAGCATTTT.

The sample holds a few counts of this clonotype. V and J are TRBV20-1 and TRBJ2-3, with 8 positions matching TRBD2. This CDR3 is 16 amino acids long. Germline V gives CDR1 DFQATT, CDR2 SNEGSKA (reference sequence). The ends lost 5 bases at V and 4 bases at J; junction bases unmatched: 14. The CDR3: CSAYSENSGSADTQYF. The CDR3 bases are TGCAGTGCTTACTCCGAAAACAGCGGGAGTGCAGATACGCAGTATTTT.

This clonotype has ten or more counts. This chain connects TRBV10-3 to TRBJ2-3; D remains unclear. CDR1 is ENHRY and CDR2 is SYGVKD in the germline V gene. This CDR3 contains 14 residues. V was trimmed by 4 bases and J by 4 bases, leaving 12 bases between them. The CDR3 sequence: CAISASGPADTQYF. In DNA form, the CDR3 reads TGTGCCATCAGTGCGTCGGGCCCAGCAGATACGCAGTATTTT.

V usage is TRBV24-1 and J usage is TRBJ2-2, with D unresolved. V gave up 0 bases and J gave up 3 bases, with 7 bases separating them. The length of the CDR3 is 15 residues. Germline CDR1 reads KGHDR; CDR2 reads SFDVKD. Written as DNA, the CDR3 is TGTGCCACCAGTGATTTGTTCGCAGACACCGGGGAGCTGTTTTTT. As protein: CATSDLFADTGELFF.

This clonotype was observed many times. V gene TRBV4-2 combines with J gene TRBJ2-7; possible D gene TRBD2, 6 bases. The V end was cut by 4 bases, the J end by 0 bases, with 10 bases between. Germline V gene sequence: CDR1 LGHNA, CDR2 YNFKEQ. This CDR3 is 14 amino acids long. CDR3 protein: CASSPRLDSYEQYF. CDR3 DNA: TGTGCCAGCAGCCCAAGACTAGACTCCTACGAGCAGTACTTC.

This clonotype was found many times. The V call is TRBV12-3 or TRBV12-4, the J call TRBJ1-1; no definite D call. The CDR3 spans 17 residues. V lost 3 bases and J 1 base, leaving 18 bases between the germline ends. The CDR3 region has the DNA TGTGCCAGCAGTTTCGGGCTCCTCCTGAGCGGGAACACTGAAGCTTTCTTT. It encodes CASSFGLLLSGNTEAFF.

The chain is built from TRBV4-3 and TRBJ2-7; D might be TRBD2 (6 bases). CDR3 length: 13 amino acids. V was pared by 1 base and J by 7 bases, with 11 bases between. Germline V lookup: CDR1 LGHNA, CDR2 YSLEER. The CDR3 here is CASSQVSGEEQYF. The CDR3 bases are TGCGCCAGCAGCCAAGTCTCGGGGGAAGAGCAGTACTTC.

This clonotype was detected ten times or more. The chain combines TRBV5-1 with TRBJ1-2, with D perhaps matching TRBD1 (5 bases). The CDR3 runs to 14 residues. Trimming left V 0 bases short and J 2 bases short, with 8 bases between. Germline V gene sequence: CDR1 SGHRS, CDR2 YFSETQ. CDR3 in amino acids: CASSLETANYGYTF. CDR3 nucleotide sequence: TGCGCCAGCAGCTTGGAGACAGCCAACTATGGCTACACCTTC. The full variable domain, its missing parts supplied by reference TRBV5-1 and TRBJ1-2, is KAGVTQTPRYLIKTRGQQVTLSCSPISGHRSVSWYQQTPGQGLQFLFEYFSETQRNKGNFPGRFSGRQFSNSRSEMNVSTLELGDSALYLCASSLETANYGYTFGSGTRLTVV.

This clonotype was recorded many times. The rearrangement joins TRBV20-1 to TRBJ1-5, with TRBD1 identical over 7 bases. Germline CDR1 and CDR2: DFQATT and SNEGSKA (reference sequence). The CDR3 is made up of 15 amino acids. The V and J ends lost 0 bases and 2 bases, in that order; junction bases with no gene match: 4. The DNA of the CDR3 is TGCAGTGCTAGAGAATGGGACAGAGGCAATCAGCCCCAGCATTTT. Encoded protein: CSAREWDRGNQPQHF.

This clonotype was counted many times. The chain employs TRBV29-1 and TRBJ1-1, with D perhaps matching TRBD1 (6 bases). Trimming cost V 6 bases and J 5 bases, with 16 bases left between them. This CDR3 has 13 residues. Germline CDR1 reads SQVTM; CDR2 reads ANQGSEA. The chain's CDR3 is CSVLTGSKTEAFF. Here the CDR3 DNA reads TGCAGCGTCTTGACAGGTTCGAAGACTGAAGCTTTCTTT.

Ten or more counts support this clonotype. This chain joins TRBV5-1 and TRBJ2-1; D might be TRBD1 or TRBD2, each matching 5 bases. V was cut by 8 bases and J by 2 bases, with 17 bases left in between. The CDR3 extends over 15 amino acids. CDR1 is SGHRS, CDR2 YFSETQ, per germline. DNA of the CDR3: TGCGCCAGGGCTCCAGGGAGCGGCCCCTACAATGAGCAGTTCTTC. Translation gives CARAPGSGPYNEQFF. Looking up the rest from reference TRBV5-1 and TRBJ2-1 gives the full variable domain: KAGVTQTPRYLIKTRGQQVTLSCSPISGHRSVSWYQQTPGQGLQFLFEYFSETQRNKGNFPGRFSGRQFSNSRSEMNVSTLELGDSALYLCARAPGSGPYNEQFFGPGTRLTVL.

This clonotype was counted at least ten times. The chain joins TRBV6-5 to TRBJ1-5; D gene uncertain. Trimming cost V 4 bases and J 0 bases, with 16 bases left between them. Germline values: CDR1 MNHEY, CDR2 SVGAGI. The CDR3 consists of 17 residues. CDR3 DNA sequence: TGTGCCAGCAGTTCCCAAATACCGGGTCTTAGCAATCAGCCCCAGCATTTT. Residues: CASSSQIPGLSNQPQHF.

This clonotype occurred many times. J is TRBJ1-2 and V is TRBV28; unclear D gene. The germline V and J ends were trimmed by 4 bases and 8 bases, with 14 bases remaining between them. Looked up from germline, CDR1 is MDHEN and CDR2 is SYDVKM. CDR3 length: 13 residues. For the CDR3, the DNA is TGTGCCAGCAGTTCAGGAGGACTTAGGGGCTACACCTTC. Its translation: CASSSGGLRGYTF.

This clonotype occurred many times. V is TRBV20-1 and J is TRBJ2-1, with 11 nucleotides matching TRBD2. CDR1 and CDR2 from the germline V gene are DFQATT and SNEGSKA (reference sequence). With 1 base clipped from V and 7 bases from J, the junction kept 15 bases outside the gene matches. The CDR3 sequence is 18 residues long. The CDR3 nucleotides are TGCAGTGCTAGAGTAATGGTAGCGGGAGGGTTAGCTGGGAATGAGCAGTTCTTC. Protein product: CSARVMVAGGLAGNEQFF.

This clonotype appeared many times. The chain's CDR3 is CASSSLRDRGTYEQYF. In nucleotides, the CDR3 is TGTGCCAGCAGCTCCCTCCGGGACAGGGGGACCTACGAGCAGTACTTC. V gene TRBV5-6 combines with J gene TRBJ2-7, with 11 nucleotides matching TRBD1. CDR3 length: 16 amino acids. V trimming: 3 bases; J trimming: 2 bases; junction bases outside the gene matches: 7. Germline V gene sequence: CDR1 SGHDT, CDR2 YYEEEE.

This clonotype was observed at least ten times. The chain couples TRBV28 to TRBJ2-7; weak D call: TRBD1 (6 bases). Germline CDR1 reads MDHEN; CDR2 reads SYDVKM. The length of the CDR3 is 14 residues. V dropped 5 bases and J dropped 6 bases, with 17 bases sitting between them. The CDR3 region is CASSPTGKGGEQYF. The CDR3 nucleotides are TGTGCCAGCAGTCCCACAGGGAAGGGTGGCGAGCAGTACTTC.

This clonotype came up many times. The chain combines TRBV20-1 with TRBJ2-3; 10 bases match TRBD2. Germline V gene data show CDR1 as DFQATT and CDR2 as SNEGSKA (reference sequence). V gave up 5 bases and J gave up 0 bases; unmatched junction bases: 5. CDR3 length: 15 amino acids. The CDR3 sequence: CSASKLAGSTDTQYF. CDR3 in DNA: TGCAGTGCTTCTAAACTAGCGGGGAGCACAGATACGCAGTATTTT.

This clonotype was seen at least ten times. The chain uses TRBV5-1 and TRBJ2-3, with a weak D call TRBD2 (6 bases). CDR1 and CDR2 (germline): SGHRS, YFSETQ. CDR3 size: 16 residues. V lost 0 bases and J lost 0, with 11 bases in between. The CDR3 coding sequence is TGCGCCAGCAGCTTGGGGGAGGCGGACAGCACAGATACGCAGTATTTT. Its protein product is CASSLGEADSTDTQYF.

By frequency in the sample, this clonotype is medium-sized. The DNA of the CDR3 is TGTGCCAGCAGCCAATACCGGGATGAAGAGACCCAGTACTTC. Translating gives CASSQYRDEETQYF. The V and J genes are TRBV7-9 and TRBJ2-5; a weak D match, TRBD2 (5 bases). V was cut by 5 bases and J by 3 bases, with 13 bases left in between. The CDR3 spans 14 residues. Germline lookup yields CDR1 SEHNR and CDR2 FQNEAQ (reference sequence).

This clonotype was counted at least ten times. The chain joins TRBV6-2 or TRBV6-3 to TRBJ2-2; D gene uncertain. CDR3 length equals 13 residues. Per the germline V gene, CDR1 is MNHEY and CDR2 is SVGEGT. V shed 6 bases and J shed 6 bases, with 11 bases lying between them. The CDR3 region is CASRPDIPGELFF. CDR3 coding DNA: TGTGCCAGCAGGCCCGATATCCCCGGGGAGCTGTTTTTT.